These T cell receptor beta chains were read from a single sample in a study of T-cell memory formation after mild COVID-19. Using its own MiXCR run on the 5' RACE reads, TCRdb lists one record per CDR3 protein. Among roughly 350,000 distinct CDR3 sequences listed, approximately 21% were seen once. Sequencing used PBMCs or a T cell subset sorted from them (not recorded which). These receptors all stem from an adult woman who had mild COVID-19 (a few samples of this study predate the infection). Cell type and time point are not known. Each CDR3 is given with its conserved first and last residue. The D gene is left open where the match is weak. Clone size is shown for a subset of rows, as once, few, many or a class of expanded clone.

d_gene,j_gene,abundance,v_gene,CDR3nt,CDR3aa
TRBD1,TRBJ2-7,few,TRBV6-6,TGTGCCAGCAGTTACCAGGGACAGGGTACTTACGAGCAGTACTTC,CASSYQGQGTYEQYF
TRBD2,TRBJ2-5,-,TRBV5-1,TGCGCCAGCAGGCGGACTAGCGGGGGAGTGGAGACCCAGTACTTC,CASRRTSGGVETQYF
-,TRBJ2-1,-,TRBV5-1,TGCGCCAGCAGCTTGGGCAGTCCGAGCTCCTACAATGAGCAGTTCTTC,CASSLGSPSSYNEQFF
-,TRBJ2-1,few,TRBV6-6,TGTGCCAGCAGTTACGGAACCTCTGGGGAGCAGTTCTTC,CASSYGTSGEQFF
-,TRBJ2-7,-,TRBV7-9,TGTGCCAGCAGCTTCCGTTCGGACCTGGAAATTTTTACCGACGAGCAGTACTTC,CASSFRSDLEIFTDEQYF
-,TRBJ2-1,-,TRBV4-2,TGTGCCAGCAGCCAAGATTCGGGCGGCCGAGGCGATGAGCAGTTCTTC,CASSQDSGGRGDEQFF
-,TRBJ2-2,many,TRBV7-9,TGTGCCAGCAGCCCCGGCACTAGCAAGGCCGGGGAGCTGTTTTTT,CASSPGTSKAGELFF
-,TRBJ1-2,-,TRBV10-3,TGTGCCATCAGCCCCCCGGGACAACTAAGAGGCTACACCTTC,CAISPPGQLRGYTF
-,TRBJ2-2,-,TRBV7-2,TGTGCCAGCAGCTTACTGACTGGAACCAGGGAGCTGTTTTTT,CASSLLTGTRELFF
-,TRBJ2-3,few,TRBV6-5,TGTGCCAGCAGTTCTATTATTACTAGCACAGATACGCAGTATTTT,CASSSIITSTDTQYF
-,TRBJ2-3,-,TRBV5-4,TGTGCCAGCACCCAGGGTCGGCCGACTTCCTTCACAGATACGCAGTATTTT,CASTQGRPTSFTDTQYF
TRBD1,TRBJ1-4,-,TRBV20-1,TGCAGTGCCAGGCAGGGGGCCATTGAAAAACTGTTTTTT,CSARQGAIEKLFF
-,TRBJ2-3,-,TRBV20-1,TGCAGTGCCGGACTGGGCCCCACAGATACGCAGTATTTT,CSAGLGPTDTQYF
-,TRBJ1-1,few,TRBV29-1,TGCAGCGTGGACGGGGTGAACACTGAAGCTTTCTTT,CSVDGVNTEAFF
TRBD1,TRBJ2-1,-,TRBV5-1,TGCGCCAGCAGCTTGGGGGGACAGAGCTCCTACAATGAGCAGTTCTTC,CASSLGGQSSYNEQFF
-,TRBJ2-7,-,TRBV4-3,TGCGCCAGCAGCCAAGATCTAGGAGGTTTTGGCGAGCAGTACTTC,CASSQDLGGFGEQYF